Below are 14 T cell receptor beta chains sequenced from a single sample in a study of shared clonotypes between healthy human individuals. Profiling relied on immunoSEQ multiplex PCR, and the TCRdb table lists in-frame clones only, not all of them. The sample lists about 1 million clones; more than 60% were seen once. Specimen: memory CD4+ T cells sorted from blood. The sample's subset: CD45RA-negative fraction. These receptors came from a man younger than 35 in good health.

This chain uses TRBV19 with TRBJ2-3, with a weak D call TRBD2 (7 bases). V was shortened by 4 bases and J by 1 base, with 12 bases between the two germline ends. This CDR3 contains 15 residues. Per germline, CDR1 LNHDA and CDR2 SQIVND (reference sequence). CDR3: CASSTAGARTDTQYF. For the CDR3, the DNA is TGTGCCAGTAGTACCGCGGGGGCTCGCACAGATACGCAGTATTTT.

The chain recombines TRBV9 with TRBJ2-1; 11 bases fit TRBD2. This CDR3 spans 14 amino acids. V was pared by 4 bases and J by 9 bases, with 6 bases of the junction left unmatched. The V gene's germline CDR1 is SGDLS and CDR2 YYNGEE. This CDR3 is CASSPTSGSGEQFF. The CDR3 nucleotides are TGTGCCAGCAGCCCTACTAGCGGGAGTGGTGAGCAGTTCTTC.

The chain is built from TRBV25-1 and TRBJ2-1; TRBD2 aligns across 7 bases. V gave up 4 bases and J gave up 16 bases; unmatched junction bases: 4. CDR3 size: 10 residues. Germline CDR1 is MGHDK and CDR2 is SYGVNS. CDR3 DNA: TGTGCCAGCAGTGGACTAGCTCAATTCTTC. Amino acids: CASSGLAQFF.

The chain has TRBV7-8 and TRBJ2-2, with TRBD1 identical over 7 bases. V was pared by 5 bases and J by 5 bases, with 8 bases of the junction left unmatched. Germline assignment: CDR1 SGHVS and CDR2 FQNEAQ. This CDR3 spans 15 amino acids. CDR3 amino acids: CASSPLGQITGELFF. The CDR3 region has the DNA TGTGCCAGCAGCCCACTGGGACAGATTACCGGGGAGCTGTTTTTT.

J is TRBJ2-6 and V is TRBV4-3; the D gene is possibly TRBD1 (5 bases). Trimming took 0 bases from V and 2 from J, leaving 8 bases between them. Germline CDR1 is LGHNA and CDR2 is YSLEER. The CDR3 extends over 16 amino acids. The CDR3 sequence is CASSQDRGPGANVLTF. The CDR3 bases are TGCGCCAGCAGCCAAGATAGGGGCCCTGGGGCCAACGTCCTGACTTTC.

The sample holds a few counts of this clone. In nucleotides, the CDR3 is TGTGCCTGGAGTCTAGCGCTTCAAGAGACCCAGTACTTC. Translation: CAWSLALQETQYF. The genes are TRBV30 and TRBJ2-5; tentatively, D is TRBD2 (6 bases). Germline V gene lookup returns CDR1 GTSNPN and CDR2 SVGIG (reference sequence). The CDR3 spans 13 residues. Trimming removed 2 bases at V and 2 bases at J, with 9 bases between.

The gene calls are TRBV7-3 and TRBJ1-6, with D possibly being TRBD1 (5 bases). This CDR3 spans 14 amino acids. V lost 2 bases and J 10 bases, leaving 12 bases between the germline ends. CDR1 and CDR2 from the germline V gene are SGHTA and FQGTGA. The CDR3 DNA is TGTGCCAGCAGCTTATACGGGGGAAACTCACCCCTCCACTTT. Translating it yields CASSLYGGNSPLHF.

The V gene is TRBV28, the J gene TRBJ1-5; unclear D gene. Trimming shortened V by 6 bases and J by 1 base, and 16 bases separated the two germline ends. This CDR3 spans 16 amino acids. The germline V gene encodes CDR1 MDHEN and CDR2 SYDVKM. This CDR3 reads CASSYTRRGSNQPQHF. CDR3 bases: TGTGCCAGCAGCTATACCCGGCGAGGGAGCAATCAGCCCCAGCATTTT.

This clone was detected only a few times. Other DNA sequences in the sample encode the same CDR3. The rearrangement links TRBV2 to TRBJ1-1; D gene ambiguous. V dropped 1 base and J dropped 2 bases, with 5 bases sitting between them. This CDR3 has 13 residues. CDR1 is SNHLY and CDR2 is FYNNEI in the germline V gene. CDR3 region: CASSEEGNTEAFF. DNA for the CDR3: TGTGCCAGCAGTGAAGAAGGTAACACTGAAGCTTTCTTT.

This clone was recorded many times. The chain uses TRBV2 and TRBJ2-1; D not certain. The ends were cut back, 1 base at V and 7 bases at J, with 8 bases in the middle. The CDR3 length is 13 residues. Germline assignment: CDR1 SNHLY and CDR2 FYNNEI. In nucleotides, the CDR3 is TGTGCCAGCAGTGAAGGACCGAGGAATGAGCAGTTCTTC. It encodes CASSEGPRNEQFF.

V and J are TRBV12-5 and TRBJ1-6, with unresolved D. The CDR3 covers 15 residues. From germline, CDR1 is LGHNT and CDR2 FRNRAP. V was clipped by 2 bases and J by 1 base, with 6 bases between them. Here the CDR3 reads CASGLIRSYNSPLHF. The CDR3 DNA reads as TGTGCTAGTGGTTTGATTCGATCCTATAATTCACCCCTCCACTTT.

The chain has TRBV30 and TRBJ1-2; 7 bases align to TRBD1. The germline CDR1 and CDR2 sequences are GTSNPN and SVGIG (reference sequence). The CDR3 is 13 residues long. V trimming: 1 base; J trimming: 13 bases; junction bases outside the gene matches: 12. The CDR3 protein is CAWSDSYDRATTF. CDR3 nucleotides: TGTGCCTGGAGTGACTCCTACGACAGGGCGACCACCTTC.

The chain couples TRBV5-1 to TRBJ2-3, with D possibly being TRBD1 (6 bases). With 5 bases removed from V and 2 bases from J, the gap between germline ends came to 18 bases. The CDR3 totals 16 residues. Looked up from germline, CDR1 is SGHRS and CDR2 is YFSETQ. DNA of the CDR3: TGCGCCAGCAGATCCCGAAAATCAGGGGACACAGATACGCAGTATTTT. Its translation: CASRSRKSGDTDTQYF.

The chain has TRBV5-4 and TRBJ1-5, with 9 bases identical to TRBD1. Trimming removed 4 bases from V and 11 bases from J; junction bases left unmatched: 4. CDR3 size: 12 residues. Germline CDR1 reads SGHNT; CDR2 reads YYREEE (reference sequence). CDR3 DNA: TGTGCCAGCAGCGAAACAGGGGGCACCCAGCATTTT. Translation gives CASSETGGTQHF.